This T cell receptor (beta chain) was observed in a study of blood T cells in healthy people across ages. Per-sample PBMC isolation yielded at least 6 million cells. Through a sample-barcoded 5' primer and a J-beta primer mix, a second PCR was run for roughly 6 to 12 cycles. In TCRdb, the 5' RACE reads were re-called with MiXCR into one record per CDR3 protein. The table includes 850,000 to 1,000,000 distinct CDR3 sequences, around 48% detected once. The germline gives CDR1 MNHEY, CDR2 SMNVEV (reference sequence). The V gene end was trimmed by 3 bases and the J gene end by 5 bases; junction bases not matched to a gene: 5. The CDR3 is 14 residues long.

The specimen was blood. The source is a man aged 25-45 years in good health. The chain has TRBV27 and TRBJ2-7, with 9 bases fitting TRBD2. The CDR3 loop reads CASSFGLARDEQYF. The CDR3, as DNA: TGTGCCAGCAGTTTCGGACTAGCGAGGGACGAGCAGTACTTC.